This T cell receptor (beta chain) was profiled in a study of cytomegalovirus exposure and HLA in healthy donors. Study-wide results and limits: The sole available immune exposure information was CMV serostatus.

A remark on this clone: Its antigen is still unknown.

Vbeta (60) and Jbeta (13) primers were used in the PCR. Measured with immunoSEQ multiplex PCR; TCRdb has only the in-frame clones, and not every one. The repertoire has roughly 250,000 clones, under 80% of them found once; the top ten carry roughly 2.4%. Sequences were obtained from PBMCs. The clonotype was recovered from a female donor in good health and CMV-seronegative.

CDR3 in amino acids: CASTLADSPYYGYTF. The CDR3 region has the DNA TGTGCCAGCACCCTAGCGGACAGCCCATACTATGGCTACACCTTC. The J gene is TRBJ1-2, the V gene TRBV7-2; weak D call: TRBD1 (6 bases). The CDR3 runs to 15 residues. V was clipped by 7 bases and J by 3 bases, with 18 bases between them. CDR1 and CDR2 (germline): SGHTA, FQGNSA.